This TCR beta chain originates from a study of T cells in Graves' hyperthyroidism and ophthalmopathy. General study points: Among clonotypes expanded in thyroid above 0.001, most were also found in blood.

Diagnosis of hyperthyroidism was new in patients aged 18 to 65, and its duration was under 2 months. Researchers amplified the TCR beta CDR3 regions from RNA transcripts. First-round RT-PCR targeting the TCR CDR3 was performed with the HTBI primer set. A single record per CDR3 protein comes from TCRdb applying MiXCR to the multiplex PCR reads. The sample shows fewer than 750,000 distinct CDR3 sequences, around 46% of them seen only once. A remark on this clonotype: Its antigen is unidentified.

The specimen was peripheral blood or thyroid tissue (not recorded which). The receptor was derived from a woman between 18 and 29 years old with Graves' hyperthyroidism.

The CDR3 coding sequence is TGCAGTGCTCCCCGGACAGGGGGAGGGCCCTACGAGCAGTACTTC. Its protein product is CSAPRTGGGPYEQYF. J is TRBJ2-7 and V is TRBV20-1; 10 bases are a match to TRBD1. The junction had 9 bases not matched to a gene; V was cut back by 5 bases and J by 2 bases. Looked up from germline, CDR1 is DFQATT and CDR2 is SNEGSKA (reference sequence). The CDR3 consists of 15 residues.